One sample yielded the 13 T cell receptor beta chains listed below, sequenced in a study of blood T cell repertoires in COVID-19. Here immunoSEQ multiplex PCR was the method, and the copy in TCRdb shows in-frame clones only, minus some. The sample lists about 57,000 clones; 70% to 90% were seen once. Material for sequencing was PBMCs or T cells enriched from blood (not recorded which). The receptors shown here come from a woman between 35 and 50 years old with acute COVID-19.

This clone was counted a single time. The CDR3 here is CASNLDRAPLNQPQHF. CDR3 DNA: TGTGCCAGCAATCTGGACAGAGCCCCCCTCAATCAGCCCCAGCATTTT. This chain uses TRBV28 with TRBJ1-5, with TRBD1 as a possible D gene (6 bases). This CDR3 is 16 amino acids long. Germline loops: CDR1 MDHEN, CDR2 SYDVKM. With 7 bases removed from V and 3 bases from J, the gap between germline ends came to 19 bases.

The chain employs TRBV28 and TRBJ1-1; D is unclear. The ends were cut back, 7 bases at V and 8 bases at J, with 20 bases in the middle. The CDR3 has 14 residues. Germline V gene data show CDR1 as MDHEN and CDR2 as SYDVKM. The CDR3 loop reads CASTTDGNALEAFF. CDR3 DNA: TGTGCCAGCACAACAGACGGAAATGCTCTCGAAGCTTTCTTT.

This chain joins TRBV5-1 and TRBJ2-2; D not certain. Germline-derived CDR1 and CDR2 are SGHRS and YFSETQ. There are 14 residues in the CDR3. V shed 2 bases and J shed 10 bases, with 15 bases lying between them. CDR3 sequence reads: CASSFGLGRMELFF. The CDR3, as DNA: TGCGCCAGCAGCTTTGGCCTGGGCAGGATGGAGCTGTTTTTT.

The gene calls are TRBV11-2 and TRBJ2-2; the match to TRBD2 covers 10 bases. The CDR3 sequence is 14 residues long. The junction had 5 bases not matched to a gene; V was cut back by 5 bases and J by 8 bases. Germline V lookup: CDR1 SGHAT, CDR2 FQNNGV. CDR3 region: CASSLLAGAGELFF. Here the CDR3 DNA reads TGTGCCAGCAGCCTTCTAGCGGGAGCGGGGGAGCTGTTTTTT.

This chain uses TRBV5-1 with TRBJ1-1, with D hard to call. This CDR3 has 14 amino acids. CDR1 is SGHRS and CDR2 is YFSETQ in the germline V gene. The ends were cut back, 7 bases at V and 2 bases at J, with 15 bases in the middle. CDR3 nucleotide sequence: TGCGCCAGCCGGGAGCTAGGGTTAAACACTGAAGCTTTCTTT. It is translated as CASRELGLNTEAFF.

The rearrangement joins TRBV5-6 to TRBJ1-5, with no clear D. V dropped 3 bases and J dropped 0 bases, with 10 bases sitting between them. Germline CDR1 and CDR2: SGHDT and YYEEEE. This CDR3 is built from 15 residues. The CDR3 here is CASSSGLYSNQPQHF. As DNA, the CDR3 is TGTGCCAGCAGCTCTGGGCTTTATAGCAATCAGCCCCAGCATTTT.

In this sample, this clone turned up once. V usage is TRBV5-1 and J usage is TRBJ2-3, with D perhaps TRBD2 (6 bases). Per germline, CDR1 SGHRS and CDR2 YFSETQ. CDR3 size: 15 residues. The V gene lost 0 bases and the J gene lost 0 bases, with 8 bases spanning the gap. This chain's CDR3 is CASSLGGGSTDTQYF. Here the CDR3 DNA reads TGCGCCAGCAGCTTGGGTGGGGGGAGCACAGATACGCAGTATTTT.

The chain links TRBV7-9 to TRBJ2-2; D may be TRBD2 (5 bases). Germline V gene sequence: CDR1 SEHNR, CDR2 FQNEAQ (reference sequence). V gave up 8 bases and J gave up 0 bases, with 13 bases separating them. The CDR3 has 15 residues. CDR3 nucleotide sequence: TGTGCCAGCGCCTTGCCGGGGTCGAACACCGGGGAGCTGTTTTTT. It specifies CASALPGSNTGELFF.

The chain has TRBV11-3 and TRBJ2-1, with a tentative D call TRBD1 (6 bases). The CDR3 is 15 residues long. Trimming left V 5 bases short and J 4 bases short, with 15 bases between. CDR1 SGHNT and CDR2 YENEEA come from the germline V gene. As DNA, the CDR3 is TGTGCCAGCAGCCCTGCTGGGGACAATTACAATGAGCAGTTCTTC. The encoded protein is CASSPAGDNYNEQFF.

Only a few counts were recorded for this clone. The genes are TRBV7-8 and TRBJ2-2, with D hard to call. This CDR3 is built from 15 residues. Trimming pared 2 bases from V and 4 bases from J, leaving 11 bases between. The V gene's germline CDR1 is SGHVS and CDR2 FQNEAQ. The CDR3 spells CASSLLRGATGELFF. The CDR3 DNA reads TGTGCCAGCAGCTTACTCCGCGGCGCCACCGGGGAGCTGTTTTTT.

This chain joins TRBV6-5 and TRBJ1-1; 7 positions agree with TRBD1. Germline V gene data show CDR1 as MNHEY and CDR2 as SVGAGI. This CDR3 comprises 12 residues. V was pared by 6 bases and J by 7 bases, with 5 bases of the junction left unmatched. The CDR3 region has the DNA TGTGCCAGCAGGACAGGGATTGGTGAAGCTTTCTTT. This encodes CASRTGIGEAFF.

This chain connects TRBV28 to TRBJ1-5; no reliable D call. Trimming cost V 2 bases and J 5 bases, with 10 bases left between them. CDR1 and CDR2 from the germline V gene are MDHEN and SYDVKM. The CDR3 has 14 residues. In DNA form, the CDR3 reads TGTGCCAGCAGTTTAGGGCACACGGATCAGCCCCAGCATTTT. It yields the protein CASSLGHTDQPQHF.

A few counts support this clone. CDR3 sequence reads: CASSAATGDVNEKLFF. CDR3 DNA: TGTGCCAGCAGCGCCGCCACGGGGGACGTTAATGAAAAACTGTTTTTT. The V and J genes are TRBV9 and TRBJ1-4; D is possibly TRBD1 (5 bases). The V and J ends lost 3 bases and 4 bases respectively, with 16 bases between them. The CDR3 is made up of 16 amino acids. Germline V CDR1 and CDR2: SGDLS, YYNGEE.